These 20 T cell receptor beta chains were all obtained from the same sample, sequenced in a study of shared clonotypes between healthy human individuals. This table comes from immunoSEQ multiplex PCR, and its TCRdb copy is limited to in-frame clones, with some not included. The sample records over a million clones, roughly 74% being singletons. The sequenced material came from memory CD4+ T cells from PBMCs. Described subset: CD45RA-negative fraction. These receptors were collected from a man younger than 30 in good health. Some clones in this sample may be carry-over from other donors' samples.

V gene TRBV28 combines with J gene TRBJ1-4; TRBD1 might be the D (6 bases). There are 13 residues in the CDR3. Trimming took 6 bases from V and 10 from J, leaving 15 bases between them. Germline V lookup: CDR1 MDHEN, CDR2 SYDVKM. This CDR3 is CASRVGGAGKLFF. Here the CDR3 DNA reads TGTGCCAGCAGAGTCGGGGGGGCCGGAAAACTGTTTTTT. Full variable domain (outside the CDR3, taken from reference TRBV28 and TRBJ1-4): DVKVTQSSRYLVKRTGEKVFLECVQDMDHENMFWYRQDPGLGLRLIYFSYDVKMKEKGDIPEGYSVSREKKERFSLILESASTNQTSMYLCASRVGGAGKLFFGSGTQLSVL.

The chain has TRBV2 and TRBJ2-3, with D perhaps TRBD2 (5 bases). The CDR3 consists of 14 residues. The V gene's germline CDR1 is SNHLY and CDR2 FYNNEI. V lost 11 bases and J lost 3, with 18 bases in between. As DNA, the CDR3 is TGTGCCTCAGCGGACCATTTCGGGACAGATACGCAGTATTTT. This encodes CASADHFGTDTQYF.

About this clone: Other DNA sequences within the sample encode an identical CDR3. The rearrangement links TRBV20-1 to TRBJ2-5; D unresolved. Germline V gives CDR1 DFQATT, CDR2 SNEGSKA (reference sequence). V was trimmed by 3 bases and J by 2 bases, leaving 4 bases between them. The CDR3 runs 11 residues. The DNA for the CDR3 is TGCAGTGCTAGGTTACAAGAGACCCAGTACTTC. Its protein product is CSARLQETQYF.

This clone has more than one count but fewer than ten. The chain carries TRBV2 and TRBJ1-3; D unresolved. CDR1 and CDR2 from the germline V gene are SNHLY and FYNNEI. The CDR3 runs 14 residues. V was cut by 5 bases and J by 4 bases, with 12 bases left in between. The CDR3 region is CASSQAATGNTIYF. CDR3 nucleotides: TGTGCCAGCAGTCAGGCAGCCACAGGAAACACCATATATTTT.

Only one count was recorded for this clone. J is TRBJ2-3 and V is TRBV6-6, with 7 bases identical to TRBD1. The germline gives CDR1 MNHNY, CDR2 SVGAGI (reference sequence). V shed 2 bases, J shed 4 bases, and the junction held 3 bases outside the gene matches. CDR3 size: 14 residues. The CDR3 coding sequence is TGTGCCAGCAGTTACCCGGGGACAGCAGATACGCAGTATTTT. It specifies CASSYPGTADTQYF.

The genes are TRBV7-8 and TRBJ2-5; D may be TRBD2 (6 bases). Looked up from germline, CDR1 is SGHVS and CDR2 is FQNEAQ. V was cut by 6 bases and J by 3 bases, with 11 bases left in between. The CDR3 length is 13 residues. The CDR3 DNA reads as TGTGCCAGCAGGGTCTCGGGGGAAGAGACCCAGTACTTC. Residues: CASRVSGEETQYF.

V gene TRBV14 combines with J gene TRBJ2-1; D remains unclear. CDR1 and CDR2 from the germline V gene are SGHDN and FVKESK. CDR3 length: 14 residues. Trimming removed 1 base at V and 2 bases at J, with 6 bases between. The CDR3 loop reads CASSQAGPYNEQFF. CDR3 DNA sequence: TGTGCCAGCAGCCAAGCCGGCCCCTACAATGAGCAGTTCTTC.

The V gene is TRBV28, the J gene TRBJ2-3, with a tentative D call TRBD2 (6 bases). This CDR3 region has 16 residues. V was pared by 3 bases and J by 1 base, with 14 bases between. Germline values: CDR1 MDHEN, CDR2 SYDVKM. CDR3 DNA sequence: TGTGCCAGCAGTTTGGCGGGGTCCGTAGGCACAGATACGCAGTATTTT. Encoded protein: CASSLAGSVGTDTQYF.

This chain uses TRBV28 with TRBJ1-1; no clear D. The V and J ends lost 7 bases and 1 base respectively, with 10 bases between them. Germline loops: CDR1 MDHEN, CDR2 SYDVKM. This CDR3 is 13 amino acids long. CDR3 coding DNA: TGTGCCAGCATCGGCGGCCCGAACACTGAAGCTTTCTTT. Encoded protein: CASIGGPNTEAFF. The full variable domain, its missing parts supplied by reference TRBV28 and TRBJ1-1, is DVKVTQSSRYLVKRTGEKVFLECVQDMDHENMFWYRQDPGLGLRLIYFSYDVKMKEKGDIPEGYSVSREKKERFSLILESASTNQTSMYLCASIGGPNTEAFFGQGTRLTVV.

This chain links TRBV27 with TRBJ2-2, with 8 bases that match TRBD1. J lost 7 bases, V lost 6 bases, and 16 bases had no gene match. The CDR3 runs to 17 residues. Germline V CDR1 and CDR2: MNHEY, SMNVEV (reference sequence). CDR3 protein: CASRPRSLDRVNGELFF. The CDR3 bases are TGTGCCAGCAGGCCTCGCTCTTTGGACAGGGTTAACGGGGAGCTGTTTTTT.

The gene calls are TRBV2 and TRBJ2-2, with no clear D. CDR3 length equals 13 residues. V dropped 4 bases and J dropped 6 bases, with 9 bases sitting between them. Germline CDR1 and CDR2: SNHLY and FYNNEI. CDR3 nucleotide sequence: TGTGCCAGCAGTGCGGAAGGGTCCGGGGAGCTGTTTTTT. It is translated as CASSAEGSGELFF.

The genes are TRBV13 and TRBJ2-5, with 8 positions matching TRBD1. This CDR3 has 13 residues. Germline loops: CDR1 PRHDT, CDR2 FYEKMQ (reference sequence). Trimming took 3 bases from V and 4 from J; bases not matched to a gene: 1. CDR3 loop: CASSFTGGETQYF. The CDR3 coding sequence is TGTGCCAGCAGCTTCACAGGGGGAGAGACCCAGTACTTC.

The chain carries TRBV21-1 and TRBJ2-7; TRBD2 was called by the table and not checked on the DNA. TRBV21-1 is deemed a pseudogene. The CDR3 spans 17 residues. The CDR3 protein is CASRPSALGTSLHEQYF. The CDR3, as DNA: TGTGCCAGCCGCCCTTCCGCCCTCGGGACTAGCCTCCACGAGCAGTACTTC.

This chain joins TRBV5-8 and TRBJ2-7, with D tentatively TRBD2 (6 bases). Germline V gene sequence: CDR1 SGHTS, CDR2 YDEGEE. This CDR3 region has 16 residues. Trimming took 4 bases from V and 6 from J, leaving 23 bases between them. CDR3 loop: CASSPGVGLTYGEQYF. The CDR3 DNA is TGTGCCAGCAGCCCGGGTGTGGGACTGACCTACGGCGAGCAGTACTTC. Combining the CDR3 with reference TRBV5-8 and TRBJ2-7 gives the whole variable domain EAGVTQSPTHLIKTRGQQATLRCSPISGHTSVYWYQQALGLGLQFLLWYDEGEERNRGNFPPRFSGRQFPNYSSELNVNALELEDSALYLCASSPGVGLTYGEQYFGPGTRLTVT.

A remark on this clone: A read error may be the cause here, since a much bigger clone is one base away. V and J are TRBV7-2 and TRBJ1-1, with TRBD1 as a possible D gene (5 bases). The V gene lost 5 bases and the J gene lost 1 base, with 8 bases spanning the gap. The CDR3 contains 13 residues. Germline-derived CDR1 and CDR2 are SGHTA and FQGNSA. The CDR3 DNA is TGTGCCAGCAGCCGACAGAGGAACACTGAAGCTTTCTTT. Residues: CASSRQRNTEAFF.

The rearrangement uses TRBV30 and TRBJ1-1; D unclear. V lost 4 bases to trimming and J lost 0 bases, with 0 bases between them. This CDR3 has 10 amino acids. Looked up from germline, CDR1 is GTSNPN and CDR2 is SVGIG (reference sequence). CDR3 protein: CAWMNTEAFF. The CDR3 region has the DNA TGTGCCTGGATGAACACTGAAGCTTTCTTT.

The rearrangement joins TRBV6-5 to TRBJ1-2, with no clear D. This CDR3 contains 16 residues. The V end was cut by 4 bases, the J end by 0 bases, with 15 bases between. Germline V lookup: CDR1 MNHEY, CDR2 SVGAGI. The CDR3 reads CASSSRPIGANYGYTF. The CDR3 bases are TGTGCCAGCAGTTCCCGCCCGATCGGAGCTAACTATGGCTACACCTTC.

The rearrangement links TRBV2 to TRBJ2-3; possibly TRBD1 for D (6 bases). V was trimmed by 7 bases and J by 3 bases, leaving 11 bases between them. There are 13 residues in the CDR3. Looked up from germline, CDR1 is SNHLY and CDR2 is FYNNEI. The CDR3 reads CASNNRETDTQYF. The CDR3 DNA reads as TGTGCCAGCAATAACAGGGAGACAGATACGCAGTATTTT.

The chain joins TRBV2 to TRBJ2-2; D is undetermined. The CDR3 extends over 15 amino acids. Trimming removed 7 bases at V and 1 base at J, with 13 bases between. Germline-derived CDR1 and CDR2 are SNHLY and FYNNEI. This CDR3 reads CASTLGMGNTGELFF. CDR3 nucleotide sequence: TGTGCCAGCACCCTCGGAATGGGGAACACCGGGGAGCTGTTTTTT.

The chain recombines TRBV5-1 with TRBJ2-7; the D is unclear. The CDR3 sequence is 18 residues long. The germline CDR1 and CDR2 sequences are SGHRS and YFSETQ. V was clipped by 0 bases and J by 1 base, with 20 bases between them. In DNA, the CDR3 is TGCGCCAGCAGCTTGGTAGCAGCGCCTACGGCTTCGTCCTACGAGCAGTACTTC. Its protein product is CASSLVAAPTASSYEQYF.